This T cell receptor beta chain emerged from a study of shared clonotypes between healthy human individuals. About this clone itself: Antigen: not known.

Those who donated were healthy HIV-negative adults, with no recent acute infections or vaccinations reported. Germline-derived CDR1 and CDR2 are MDHEN and SYDVKM. The CDR3 is made up of 15 amino acids. V gave up 7 bases and J gave up 2 bases; unmatched junction bases: 8. Study findings and constraints: Represented diversity, genetic and exposure-history alike, was limited by few donors.

Samples underwent the assay at deep level. Unsorted PBMC contributed about 270 ng DNA, about 30,000 T cell genomes, to each replicate PCR. Data came from immunoSEQ multiplex PCR; TCRdb stores just in-frame clones and leaves some out. The sample has roughly 450,000 clones, less than 85% seen once. The receptor's source is a woman aged 35 to 49 in good health. Some clones in this sample may be carry-over from other donors' samples. The chain combines TRBV28 with TRBJ1-2; 9 bases match TRBD1. Sample: PBMCs. In nucleotides, the CDR3 is TGTGCCAGCAAGGGACAGGGAAATTCCAACTATGGCTACACCTTC. Translation gives CASKGQGNSNYGYTF.